The rows below give T cell receptor beta chains drawn from one sample of a study of T cell repertoires in cytomegalovirus infection. No antigen has been assigned to these receptors. One entry per CDR3 protein, called by TCRdb with MiXCR from the reads. The table shows 55,000 to 70,000 distinct CDR3 sequences, with 20% to 25% occurring only once. Source material: PBMCs, sequenced either directly or after in vitro stimulation (not recorded which). Receptor source: a human donor in good health (CMV status not recorded). Some clones in this sample may be carry-over from other donors' samples. CDR3s include the opening cysteine and the closing phenylalanine or tryptophan. The D gene is left open where the match is weak. The size entry is marked missing in some rows and otherwise reads once, few, many or a size class.

d_gene: TRBD2; abundance: few; j_gene: TRBJ2-1; v_gene: TRBV24-1; CDR3nt: TGTGCCACCAGTGTGGGTAGCGGGGTCCCCATACTATACAATGAGCAGTTCTTC; CDR3aa: CATSVGSGVPILYNEQFF
d_gene: TRBD2; abundance: few; j_gene: TRBJ2-7; v_gene: TRBV7-9; CDR3nt: TGTGCCAGCAGCTTAATGAAAGGGACTAGCGGCTTCTACGAGCAGTACTTC; CDR3aa: CASSLMKGTSGFYEQYF
d_gene: .; abundance: .; j_gene: TRBJ2-1; v_gene: TRBV25-1; CDR3nt: TGTGCCAGCAGCGCCTACAGGGAGGGTGAGCAGTTCTTC; CDR3aa: CASSAYREGEQFF
d_gene: .; abundance: .; j_gene: TRBJ1-6; v_gene: TRBV7-4; CDR3nt: TGTGCCAGCAGCTTACCCGGGGTTAATTCACCCCTCCACTTT; CDR3aa: CASSLPGVNSPLHF
d_gene: .; abundance: few; j_gene: TRBJ1-4; v_gene: TRBV27; CDR3nt: TGTGCCAGCAGTTTATTACAGGGAGGTGAAAAACTGTTTTTT; CDR3aa: CASSLLQGGEKLFF
d_gene: TRBD1; abundance: .; j_gene: TRBJ1-1; v_gene: TRBV28; CDR3nt: TGTGCCAGCAGTTTCCCCGGGACAGGGGGCGTCGCTGAAGCTTTCTTT; CDR3aa: CASSFPGTGGVAEAFF
d_gene: TRBD1; abundance: few; j_gene: TRBJ1-2; v_gene: TRBV19; CDR3nt: TGTGCCAGTAGTTCTTCGACAGGGGGCTACTATGGCTACACCTTC; CDR3aa: CASSSSTGGYYGYTF
d_gene: TRBD1; abundance: few; j_gene: TRBJ2-3; v_gene: TRBV12-3/TRBV12-4; CDR3nt: TGTGCCAGCTTAGGGGGCGGGAGCACAGATACGCAGTATTTT; CDR3aa: CASLGGGSTDTQYF
d_gene: .; abundance: .; j_gene: TRBJ2-7; v_gene: TRBV27; CDR3nt: TGTGCCAGCAGTTTGAGTAGCGGAGGAGGGCAGTACTTC; CDR3aa: CASSLSSGGGQYF
d_gene: TRBD1; abundance: .; j_gene: TRBJ1-1; v_gene: TRBV29-1; CDR3nt: TGCAGCGTTGGGGGACAGGGAATGGGCTACACTGAAGCTTTCTTT; CDR3aa: CSVGGQGMGYTEAFF
d_gene: TRBD2; abundance: many; j_gene: TRBJ2-3; v_gene: TRBV7-8; CDR3nt: TGTGCCAGCAGCTTAGCCAGCGGGAGGGCAGATACGCAGTATTTT; CDR3aa: CASSLASGRADTQYF
d_gene: TRBD2; abundance: .; j_gene: TRBJ2-7; v_gene: TRBV19; CDR3nt: TGTGCCAGTAGTATGACTAGCGGGAGCGTCGGCGAGCAGTACTTC; CDR3aa: CASSMTSGSVGEQYF
d_gene: TRBD1; abundance: few; j_gene: TRBJ1-4; v_gene: TRBV19; CDR3nt: TGTGCCAGTAGGAAAACGGGACAGGGTAATGAAAAACTGTTTTTT; CDR3aa: CASRKTGQGNEKLFF
d_gene: TRBD1; abundance: .; j_gene: TRBJ2-7; v_gene: TRBV20-1; CDR3nt: TGCAGTGCAATTCCGGGACAGCTATCCTACGAGCAGTACTTC; CDR3aa: CSAIPGQLSYEQYF
d_gene: .; abundance: .; j_gene: TRBJ1-1; v_gene: TRBV19; CDR3nt: TGTGCCAGTAGGAAACTTAAACGAAACACTGAAGCTTTCTTT; CDR3aa: CASRKLKRNTEAFF
d_gene: .; abundance: many; j_gene: TRBJ2-7; v_gene: TRBV12-3/TRBV12-4; CDR3nt: TGTGCCAGCAGCCCAAGCGGAAACTCCTACGAGCAGTACTTC; CDR3aa: CASSPSGNSYEQYF
d_gene: TRBD2; abundance: few; j_gene: TRBJ2-1; v_gene: TRBV20-1; CDR3nt: TGCAGTGCTAGAGATCAGTGGGCTAGCGGGAGGTCCTACAATGAGCAGTTCTTC; CDR3aa: CSARDQWASGRSYNEQFF
d_gene: .; abundance: .; j_gene: TRBJ2-2; v_gene: TRBV27; CDR3nt: TGTGCCAGCAGTTTACTGGGGAGGAACACCGGGGAGCTGTTTTTT; CDR3aa: CASSLLGRNTGELFF
d_gene: .; abundance: .; j_gene: TRBJ2-3; v_gene: TRBV18; CDR3nt: TGTGCCAGCTCACCATTGAGGGCCCAGGGGCGGATTCTCACAGATACGCAGTATTTT; CDR3aa: CASSPLRAQGRILTDTQYF
d_gene: .; abundance: .; j_gene: TRBJ1-2; v_gene: TRBV2; CDR3nt: TGTGCCAGCAGCGCCACCCGGGACACTAATGGCTACACCTTC; CDR3aa: CASSATRDTNGYTF
d_gene: .; abundance: .; j_gene: TRBJ1-5; v_gene: TRBV6-2/TRBV6-3; CDR3nt: TGTGCCAGCACCCGACTGATTAGCAATCAGCCCCAGCATTTT; CDR3aa: CASTRLISNQPQHF
d_gene: TRBD1; abundance: .; j_gene: TRBJ2-7; v_gene: TRBV6-5; CDR3nt: TGTGCCAGCAGACCCGGGACAGGGGCCTTCTACGAGCAGTACTTC; CDR3aa: CASRPGTGAFYEQYF
d_gene: TRBD1; abundance: many; j_gene: TRBJ1-1; v_gene: TRBV7-8; CDR3nt: TGTGCCAGCAGCGGACAGGGGGGACACACTGAAGCTTTCTTT; CDR3aa: CASSGQGGHTEAFF
d_gene: .; abundance: .; j_gene: TRBJ1-4; v_gene: TRBV6-6; CDR3nt: TGTGCCAGCTGGTACGAAAAACTGTTTTTT; CDR3aa: CASWYEKLFF
d_gene: .; abundance: once; j_gene: TRBJ1-4; v_gene: TRBV5-5; CDR3nt: TGTGCCAGCAGCGGGACTGAGAATGAAAAACTGTTTTTT; CDR3aa: CASSGTENEKLFF
d_gene: .; abundance: .; j_gene: TRBJ1-2; v_gene: TRBV20-1; CDR3nt: TGCAGTGCTAGAGATCTTCGCAGGGGCTATGGCTACACCTTC; CDR3aa: CSARDLRRGYGYTF
d_gene: .; abundance: .; j_gene: TRBJ1-2; v_gene: TRBV6-5; CDR3nt: TGTGCCAGCAGTTACGGGGGGGCTAACTATGGCTACACCTTC; CDR3aa: CASSYGGANYGYTF
d_gene: .; abundance: .; j_gene: TRBJ1-5; v_gene: TRBV12-5; CDR3nt: TGTGCTAGTGGCAGGGGCGCGGGTCAGCCCCAGCATTTT; CDR3aa: CASGRGAGQPQHF
d_gene: .; abundance: many; j_gene: TRBJ1-2; v_gene: TRBV7-2; CDR3nt: TGTGCCAGCAGCTTAAACGCTATGGGCTACACCTTC; CDR3aa: CASSLNAMGYTF
d_gene: .; abundance: .; j_gene: TRBJ2-1; v_gene: TRBV20-1; CDR3nt: TGCAGTGCTAGAGACGCCAGTCAGCACAATGAGCAGTTCTTC; CDR3aa: CSARDASQHNEQFF
d_gene: .; abundance: .; j_gene: TRBJ2-7; v_gene: TRBV6-5; CDR3nt: TGTGCCAGCAGCAGAGGAGTGGACGCCTACGAGCAGTACTTC; CDR3aa: CASSRGVDAYEQYF